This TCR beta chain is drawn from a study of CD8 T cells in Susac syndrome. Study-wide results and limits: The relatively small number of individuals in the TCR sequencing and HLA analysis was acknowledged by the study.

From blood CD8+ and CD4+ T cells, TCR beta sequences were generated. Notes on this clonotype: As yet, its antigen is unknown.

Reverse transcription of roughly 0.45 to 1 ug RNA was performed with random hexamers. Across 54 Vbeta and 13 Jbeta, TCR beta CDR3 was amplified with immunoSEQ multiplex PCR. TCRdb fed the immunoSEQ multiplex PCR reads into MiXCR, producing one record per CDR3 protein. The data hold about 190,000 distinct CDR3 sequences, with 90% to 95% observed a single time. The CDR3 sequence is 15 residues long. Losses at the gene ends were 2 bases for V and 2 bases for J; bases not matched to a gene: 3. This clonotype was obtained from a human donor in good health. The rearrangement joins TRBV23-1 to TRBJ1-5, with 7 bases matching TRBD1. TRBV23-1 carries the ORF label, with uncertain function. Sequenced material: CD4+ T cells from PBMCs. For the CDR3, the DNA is TGCGCCAGCAGTCAACCCGGACAGGGCAATCAGCCCCAGCATTTT. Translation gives CASSQPGQGNQPQHF.